The T cell receptor beta chain under discussion was sequenced for a study of shared clonotypes between healthy human individuals. Using immunoSEQ multiplex PCR, the repertoire was profiled, and TCRdb retains in-frame clones only, with some absent. The data show more than 1 million clones, around 78% seen once. The germline V gene encodes CDR1 SGHTS and CDR2 YDEGEE. The CDR3 covers 13 residues. Subsets obtained from CD4+ cells comprised CD45RA+ naive and CD45RA-negative memory cells. Turning to this clone: Its antigen remains unidentified. An end of the junction differs from the germline gene, which may be a read error.

Study-wide findings and caveats: Clonotypes which were not shared had lower generation probabilities than clonotypes that all four donors shared.

The sequenced sample consisted of memory CD4+ T cells from PBMCs. Subset described: CD45RA-negative fraction. This receptor was taken from a man aged 18 to 35 in good health. Some clones in this sample may be carry-over from other donors' samples. This chain uses TRBV5-8 with TRBJ1-2; D not resolved. The CDR3 nucleotides read TGTGCCAGAAGCTTGGGCGTAAACTATGGCTACACCTTC. It translates to CARSLGVNYGYTF.